This T cell receptor beta chain is drawn from a study of Ad26.COV2.S vaccination and SARS-CoV-2 variants. Study-level information: Once, or twice with 56 days between doses, Ad26.COV2.S was given intramuscularly.

Treatment given: over 15 received Ad26.COV2.S at low or high dose, single or two shots; 5 received placebo; per-sample allocation not given. Samples analyzed were those drawn on day 63 after the first vaccine or placebo injection. Boston hosted the donor, who was an adult aged 18-55 years. This CDR3 is 16 amino acids long. Between the trimmed V and J ends, which lost 2 bases and 8 bases, there was a span of 18 bases. The germline V gene encodes CDR1 LNHDA and CDR2 SQIVND (reference sequence). Assay used: immunoSEQ multiplex PCR; TCRdb lists only in-frame clones, some missing. The data show hundreds of thousands of clones, with 65% to 90% seen just once and around a tenth held by the top ten.

This chain joins TRBV19 and TRBJ1-4; D is unresolved. The sequence came from a person between 18 and 65 years old who received the Ad26.COV2.S COVID-19 vaccine or a placebo. The sequencing used peripheral blood, collected in a trial of Ad26.COV2.S vaccine versus placebo. Here the CDR3 DNA reads TGTGCCAGTAGTATAATCCTCGTCGGGTTGAGAGAAAAACTGTTTTTT. Translating gives CASSIILVGLREKLFF. The variable domain in full, with the rest retrieved from reference TRBV19 and TRBJ1-4, is DGGITQSPKYLFRKEGQNVTLSCEQNLNHDAMYWYRQDPGQGLRLIYYSQIVNDFQKGDIAEGYSVSREKKESFPLTVTSAQKNPTAFYLCASSIILVGLREKLFFGSGTQLSVL.